This paragraph covers one TCR beta chain sequence. The table lists this clonotype with a few counts. The clone's antigen remains unknown. No per-base quality is available; no much larger clone lies one base away. From cysteine to phenylalanine, the CDR3 is 15 amino acids long. Only the CDR3 part of the read is kept: 45 bases, read in frame from the first base. The germline V gene encodes CDR1 DFQATT and CDR2 SNEGSKA (reference sequence). Unmatched junction bases come to 13, with V trimmed by 3 bases and J by 7 bases. The sample originates from a study of T cells in Graves' hyperthyroidism and ophthalmopathy (dated by TCRdb to between 2018 and 2020). Study-level background: Peripheral blood was collected at initial diagnosis, before any treatment. To identify distinguishing TCR V-J signatures, a discovery cohort of around 100 patients was used, comprising 43 with Graves' ophthalmopathy and some 60 with stable Graves' hyperthyroidism. Prospective prediction of ophthalmopathy was tested in an independent validation cohort of about 19 hyperthyroidism patients and 15 to 17 patients who later progressed to ophthalmopathy. The approximately 100 discovery patients were divided at random into training and test sets in a 7:3 ratio. In addition, the study compared T-cell repertoires in thyroid tissue and in blood from six Graves' hyperthyroidism patients. After blood sampling, hyperthyroidism patients were treated with methimazole at a starting dose of 30 mg daily, and ophthalmopathy patients were treated with high-dose intravenous methylprednisolone. TCR Vbeta CDR3 sequencing of 120 to 150 peripheral blood samples (under 45 ophthalmopathy, about 74 hyperthyroidism and about 17 progressor patients) is reported in the paper.

Amplification of TCR beta CDR3 regions was carried out from RNA transcripts. For the first round of RT-PCR on the TCR CDR3, the HTBI primer set was used together with the Qiagen OneStep RT-PCR kit. Libraries were constructed in a second round of multiplex PCR, after which size selection and purification were carried out. The libraries were sequenced on an Illumina HiSeq2000 using paired-end 100 bp reads. For the original study's pipeline: SOAPnuke was used to process the raw data, removing reads that contained adapters or uncalled bases, had a mean Phred below 15, or lacked an exact match to the constant primer or identifier. COPE v1.2.5 was used to merge high-quality paired reads, and clonotypes were defined as unique nucleotide sequences. MiTCR v1.1 was used to align clonotypes to the IMGT TRBV, TRBD and TRBJ reference segments. The analysis included only V-J combinations with a frequency above 0.0001, which together covered around 99% of the repertoires. The TCS score was defined as F50 (clonal expansion) divided by E x V (chaos), with BLOSUM62-based TCRdist calculated between CDR3 peptides within each V-J. Welch's t-statistics and random forest reduced several hundred V-J features to 13, which were used in a naive Bayes classifier (R e1071). Using fastp at Q25 and MiXCR, TCRdb reprocessed the public reads and kept productive beta chains. Every distinct CDR3 protein forms one entry, paired with its most common genes and DNA. These V and J calls rely on TCRdb rather than the paper's analysis. This sample holds hundreds of thousands of distinct CDR3 sequences; roughly 16% were observed only once. 3% to 4.5% of the sample belongs to the ten largest clones.

The research as a whole found: In validation, the model predicted progression to ophthalmopathy with roughly 66% sensitivity and less than 80% specificity, a median of 6.5 months before onset. No statistical method was used to set the sample size in advance, and investigators knew the group allocation. Most expanded thyroid clonotypes (frequency above 0.001) were also found in blood, which suggests that blood repertoires may mirror thyroid immune responses. Ophthalmopathy was separated from stable hyperthyroidism by a 13 V-J signature model, with just over 85% sensitivity and about 81% specificity obtained in cross-validation and 80%/75% obtained in testing.

Stable Graves' hyperthyroidism was defined as the absence of progression to ophthalmopathy over 18 months of follow-up. Hyperthyroidism patients were newly diagnosed, with disease duration under 2 months, and aged 18 to 65 years. Any patient with an uncontrolled infection, another autoimmune disease, pregnancy or lactation was excluded. Diagnoses were based on clinical symptoms, serum thyroxine and TRAb, thyroid ultrasound and orbital computed tomography. PBMCs were separated from under 11 ml of fresh peripheral blood using Ficoll-Paque density gradient centrifugation. Total RNA was extracted with Trizol reagent, and quality was checked on an Agilent 2100 Bioanalyzer.

The sequencing sample was made of blood. The clonotype was recovered from a woman aged 25 to 45 with Graves' hyperthyroidism. The chain couples TRBV20-1 to TRBJ1-2, with TRBD1 matching 8 junction bases. The CDR3 protein sequence reads: CSASGGQAPLAGYTF. The DNA sequence follows: TGCAGTGCTAGTGGGGGACAGGCCCCACTCGCTGGCTACACCTTC.